This T cell receptor beta chain was sequenced for a study of response to subunit inactivated influenza vaccine. TCRdb reprocessed the RT-PCR reads via MiXCR and lists one record per CDR3 protein. The table includes roughly 150,000 distinct CDR3 sequences, roughly a tenth detected once. Points from the study as a whole: With each seasonal influenza vaccination, the authors suggested, few new T cells are recruited.

This clonotype has a handful of counts. Its antigen is undetermined. The sequencing here drew on non-naive T cells sorted from PBMCs, taken roughly 45 days after vaccination. The TCR sequence derives from a man aged 45-65 years who received an inactivated influenza vaccine.

The chain's CDR3 is CASSARTAGLNEKLFF. The CDR3 region has the DNA TGTGCCAGCAGTGCCAGGACAGCCGGCCTAAATGAAAAACTGTTTTTT. The chain uses TRBV28 and TRBJ1-4, with a tentative D call TRBD1 (6 bases). The V gene lost 5 bases and the J gene lost 5 bases, with 18 bases spanning the gap. Germline CDR1 reads MDHEN; CDR2 reads SYDVKM. The CDR3 has 16 residues.